The rows below give T cell receptor beta chains drawn from one sample of a study of CD8 T cells in ankylosing spondylitis. TCRdb called the 5' RACE reads again in MiXCR, with one record for every CDR3 protein. Of roughly 97,000 distinct CDR3 sequences listed, roughly 8.7% are singletons. Sequencing input: blood, either unsorted or a sorted T cell fraction (not recorded which). The source is a male donor with ankylosing spondylitis or in good health (not recorded which). Both conserved end residues are part of each CDR3. Fields, in order: D gene, clone size, V gene, J gene, CDR3 DNA, CDR3 protein. The D gene is left open where the match is weak. Size is omitted from some rows. Given values are once, few, many or a class for expanded clones.

D gene: -
clone size: few
V gene: TRBV18
J gene: TRBJ2-7
CDR3 DNA: TGTGCCAGCTCCCCCTCTTCAAGCTCCTACGAGCAGTACTTC
CDR3 protein: CASSPSSSSYEQYF

D gene: TRBD2
clone size: -
V gene: TRBV7-2
J gene: TRBJ2-7
CDR3 DNA: TGTACCAGCAGCCCCCAACCAAGCGGGAGCGGGCAACGCGAGCAGTACTTC
CDR3 protein: CTSSPQPSGSGQREQYF

D gene: -
clone size: many
V gene: TRBV20-1
J gene: TRBJ2-5
CDR3 DNA: TGCAGTGCTAGGGACCCATCTGGGGAGACCCAGTACTTC
CDR3 protein: CSARDPSGETQYF

D gene: -
clone size: many
V gene: TRBV29-1
J gene: TRBJ1-2
CDR3 DNA: TGCAGCGTCTCTCGAGGGACGACTGATGGCTACACCTTC
CDR3 protein: CSVSRGTTDGYTF

D gene: -
clone size: few
V gene: TRBV20-1
J gene: TRBJ2-1
CDR3 DNA: TGCAGTGCTAGGGGCCAAAATGAGCAGTTCTTC
CDR3 protein: CSARGQNEQFF

D gene: TRBD2
clone size: many
V gene: TRBV20-1
J gene: TRBJ2-3
CDR3 DNA: TGCAGTGCTAGTTCTTACGGACTAGCGGGAGGGGGAGATACGCAGTATTTT
CDR3 protein: CSASSYGLAGGGDTQYF

D gene: -
clone size: -
V gene: TRBV4-3
J gene: TRBJ2-1
CDR3 DNA: TGCGCCAGCAGCCAAGATCTGAACTCCGGGGAGCAGTTCTTC
CDR3 protein: CASSQDLNSGEQFF

D gene: -
clone size: many
V gene: TRBV4-1
J gene: TRBJ2-3
CDR3 DNA: TGCGCCAGCAGCCAAACGGGAGTGGGAACAGATACGCAGTATTTT
CDR3 protein: CASSQTGVGTDTQYF

D gene: -
clone size: -
V gene: TRBV4-2
J gene: TRBJ2-2
CDR3 DNA: TGTGCCAGCAGCCAGGGGGTCCTCGGGGAGCTGTTTTTT
CDR3 protein: CASSQGVLGELFF

D gene: TRBD1
clone size: many
V gene: TRBV5-1
J gene: TRBJ2-2
CDR3 DNA: TGCGCCAGCAGCTGGACAGGGACGAACACCGGGGAGCTGTTTTTT
CDR3 protein: CASSWTGTNTGELFF

D gene: TRBD2
clone size: many
V gene: TRBV12-3/TRBV12-4
J gene: TRBJ2-1
CDR3 DNA: TGTGCCAGCAGCCCTACTAGCGGACGTGAGGGTGAGCAGTTCTTC
CDR3 protein: CASSPTSGREGEQFF

D gene: -
clone size: many
V gene: TRBV4-2
J gene: TRBJ2-4
CDR3 DNA: TGTGCCAGCAGCCACGGAGGGACAAAATTAAACATTCAGTACTTC
CDR3 protein: CASSHGGTKLNIQYF

D gene: -
clone size: many
V gene: TRBV5-1
J gene: TRBJ1-1
CDR3 DNA: TGCGCCAGCAGGGGGGTACGGGGGGACACTGAAGCTTTCTTT
CDR3 protein: CASRGVRGDTEAFF

D gene: -
clone size: many
V gene: TRBV7-2
J gene: TRBJ2-3
CDR3 DNA: TGTGCCAGCAGTTCAGTGAGTAGCACAGATACGCAGTATTTT
CDR3 protein: CASSSVSSTDTQYF

D gene: TRBD2
clone size: -
V gene: TRBV2
J gene: TRBJ2-7
CDR3 DNA: TGTGCCGGCAGTGCCGGTAGCGGGACCTACGAGCAGTACTTC
CDR3 protein: CAGSAGSGTYEQYF

D gene: -
clone size: -
V gene: TRBV4-3
J gene: TRBJ2-7
CDR3 DNA: TGCGCCAGCAGCCAAGATCCCCATCGCGAGCAGTACTTC
CDR3 protein: CASSQDPHREQYF

D gene: TRBD2
clone size: many
V gene: TRBV20-1
J gene: TRBJ2-7
CDR3 DNA: TGCAGTGCTTCTCATTTGAGGCGGGGGGACCCCTACGAGCAGTACTTC
CDR3 protein: CSASHLRRGDPYEQYF